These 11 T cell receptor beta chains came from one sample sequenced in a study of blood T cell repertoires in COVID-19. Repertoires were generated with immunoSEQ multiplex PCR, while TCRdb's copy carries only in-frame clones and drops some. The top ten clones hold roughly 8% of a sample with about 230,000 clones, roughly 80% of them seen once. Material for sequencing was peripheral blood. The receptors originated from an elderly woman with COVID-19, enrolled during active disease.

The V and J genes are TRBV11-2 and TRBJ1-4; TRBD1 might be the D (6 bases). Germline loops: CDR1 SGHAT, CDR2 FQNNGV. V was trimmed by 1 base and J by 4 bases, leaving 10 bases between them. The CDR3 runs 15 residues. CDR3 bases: TGTGCCAGCAGCTTAGGACAGGAGTATAATGAAAAACTGTTTTTT. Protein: CASSLGQEYNEKLFF.

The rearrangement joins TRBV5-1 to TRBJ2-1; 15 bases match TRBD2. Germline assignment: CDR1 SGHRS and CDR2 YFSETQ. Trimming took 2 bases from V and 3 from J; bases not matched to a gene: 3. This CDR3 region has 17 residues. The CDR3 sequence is CASSFGTSGRNYNEQFF. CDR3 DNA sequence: TGCGCCAGCAGCTTCGGGACTAGCGGGAGGAACTACAATGAGCAGTTCTTC.

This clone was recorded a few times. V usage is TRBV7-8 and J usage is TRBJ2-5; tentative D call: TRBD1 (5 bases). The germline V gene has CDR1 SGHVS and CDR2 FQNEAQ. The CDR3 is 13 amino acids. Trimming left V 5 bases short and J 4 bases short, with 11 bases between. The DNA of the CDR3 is TGTGCCAGCAGCAGGACAATTGGAGAGACCCAGTACTTC. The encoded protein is CASSRTIGETQYF.

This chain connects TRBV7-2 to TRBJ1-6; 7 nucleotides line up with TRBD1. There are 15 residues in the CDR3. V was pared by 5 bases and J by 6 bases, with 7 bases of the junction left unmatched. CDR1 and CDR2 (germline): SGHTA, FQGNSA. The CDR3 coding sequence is TGTGCCAGCAGCCCGTCCCGGGACAGTAATTCACCCCTCCACTTT. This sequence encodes CASSPSRDSNSPLHF.

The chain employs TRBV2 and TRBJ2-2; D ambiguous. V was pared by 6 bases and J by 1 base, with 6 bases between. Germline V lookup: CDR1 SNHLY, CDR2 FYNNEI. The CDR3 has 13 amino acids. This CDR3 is CASRYRNTGELFF. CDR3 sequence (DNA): TGTGCCAGCAGGTACAGGAACACCGGGGAGCTGTTTTTT.

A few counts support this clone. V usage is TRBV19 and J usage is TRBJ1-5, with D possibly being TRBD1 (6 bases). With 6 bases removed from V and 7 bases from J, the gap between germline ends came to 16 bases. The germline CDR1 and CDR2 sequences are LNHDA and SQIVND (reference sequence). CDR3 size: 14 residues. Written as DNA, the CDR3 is TGTGCCAGTAGAGGGGGGGGGTTCACGCAGCCCCAGCATTTT. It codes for CASRGGGFTQPQHF.

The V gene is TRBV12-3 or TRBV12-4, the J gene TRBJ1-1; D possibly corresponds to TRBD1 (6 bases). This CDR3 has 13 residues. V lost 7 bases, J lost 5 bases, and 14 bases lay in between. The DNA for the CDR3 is TGTGCCAGCAATAAAAGGGGGATAACTGAAGCTTTCTTT. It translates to CASNKRGITEAFF.

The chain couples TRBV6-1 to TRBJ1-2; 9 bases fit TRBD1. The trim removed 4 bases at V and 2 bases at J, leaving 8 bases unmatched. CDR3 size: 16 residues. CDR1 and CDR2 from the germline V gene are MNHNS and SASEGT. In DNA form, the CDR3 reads TGTGCCAGCAGTGGGTCCTTGGGACAGGGAAACTATGGCTACACCTTC. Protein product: CASSGSLGQGNYGYTF.

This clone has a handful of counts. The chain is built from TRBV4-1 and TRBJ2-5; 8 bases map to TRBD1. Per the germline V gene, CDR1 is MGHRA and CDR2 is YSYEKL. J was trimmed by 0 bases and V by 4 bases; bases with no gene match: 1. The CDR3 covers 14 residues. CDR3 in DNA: TGCGCCAGCAGCCGACAGGGGTACCAAGAGACCCAGTACTTC. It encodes CASSRQGYQETQYF.

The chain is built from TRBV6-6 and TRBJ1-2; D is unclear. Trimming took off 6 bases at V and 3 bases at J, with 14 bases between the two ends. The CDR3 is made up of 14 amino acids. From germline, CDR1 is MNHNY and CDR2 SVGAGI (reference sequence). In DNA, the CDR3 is TGTGCCAGCAGATCCAGGCCTACTGACTATGGCTACACCTTC. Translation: CASRSRPTDYGYTF.

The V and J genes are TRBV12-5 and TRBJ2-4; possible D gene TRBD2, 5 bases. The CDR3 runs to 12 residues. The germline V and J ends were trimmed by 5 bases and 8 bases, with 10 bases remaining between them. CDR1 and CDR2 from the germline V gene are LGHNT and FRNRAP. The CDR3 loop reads CASGPGGYIQYF. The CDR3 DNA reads TGTGCTAGTGGTCCCGGAGGTTACATTCAGTACTTC.